This TCR beta chain was identified during a study of cytomegalovirus exposure and HLA in healthy donors. Clones were read by immunoSEQ multiplex PCR, and TCRdb kept only the in-frame ones, dropping some. Found here are over 150,000 clones, more than 65% of them singletons; the top ten hold around 2.8%. The CDR3 is 12 amino acids. CDR1 and CDR2 from the germline V gene are SGHDT and YYEEEE. The V end was cut by 4 bases, the J end by 5 bases, with 10 bases between. Overall study findings and caveats: Reports credit the classifier with highly specific, highly sensitive diagnosis of cytomegalovirus status. According to a later analysis, TCR clusters from the first cohort tended to co-occur in the 120 or so validation repertoires. Over 150 TCR beta chains were listed as cytomegalovirus-associated.

With regard to this clone: Its antigen is as yet unknown.

The chain has TRBV5-6 and TRBJ2-7, with D possibly TRBD2 on 5 matching bases. This TCR came from a woman younger than 30 in good health and CMV-seropositive. Specimen: PBMCs. Written as DNA, the CDR3 is TGTGCCAGCAGCCGGGATGTGGACGAGCAGTACTTC. Translating gives CASSRDVDEQYF.